This T cell receptor (beta chain) was recorded in a study of T cells expressing NK-cell markers. Study overall: Cells sorted as CD3+CD56+NKG2C+, CD3+CD56+NKG2C- and CD3+CD56-NKG2C+ T cells supplied the TCR beta repertoires. The sequencing cohort of eight donors included seven HCMV-seropositive individuals and one seronegative individual.

After re-calling the 5' RACE reads, TCRdb lists one entry per CDR3 protein, DNA absent. In all, the sample yields roughly 170,000 distinct CDR3 sequences. Comment on this clonotype: The antigen is unknown.

Study-level results: These clonotypes also led the CD3+CD56-NKG2C+ fraction in a handful of donors.

This CDR3 has 15 amino acids. Germline V gene lookup returns CDR1 SGHRS and CDR2 YFSETQ. V gene TRBV5-1 combines with J gene TRBJ2-5. The sequence derives from a woman aged 18 to 69 in good health. Sequences were obtained from blood T cells: a sorted CD56 or NKG2C T cell subset, CD4+ or CD8+ T cells, or bulk PBMC T cells (not recorded which). The CDR3 region is CASSVNLGLGETQYF.